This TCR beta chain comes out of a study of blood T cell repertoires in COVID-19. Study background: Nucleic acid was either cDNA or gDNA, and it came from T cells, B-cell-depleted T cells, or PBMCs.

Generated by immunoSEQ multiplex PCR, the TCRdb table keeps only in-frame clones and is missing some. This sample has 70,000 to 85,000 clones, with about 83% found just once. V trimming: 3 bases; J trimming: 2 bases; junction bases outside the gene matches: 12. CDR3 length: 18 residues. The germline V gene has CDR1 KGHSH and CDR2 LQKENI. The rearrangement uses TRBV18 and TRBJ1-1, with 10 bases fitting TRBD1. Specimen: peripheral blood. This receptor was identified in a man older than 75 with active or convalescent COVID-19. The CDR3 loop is CASSPRQGAFRINTEAFF. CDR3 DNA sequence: TGTGCCAGCTCACCCAGACAGGGGGCCTTTAGGATAAACACTGAAGCTTTCTTT.